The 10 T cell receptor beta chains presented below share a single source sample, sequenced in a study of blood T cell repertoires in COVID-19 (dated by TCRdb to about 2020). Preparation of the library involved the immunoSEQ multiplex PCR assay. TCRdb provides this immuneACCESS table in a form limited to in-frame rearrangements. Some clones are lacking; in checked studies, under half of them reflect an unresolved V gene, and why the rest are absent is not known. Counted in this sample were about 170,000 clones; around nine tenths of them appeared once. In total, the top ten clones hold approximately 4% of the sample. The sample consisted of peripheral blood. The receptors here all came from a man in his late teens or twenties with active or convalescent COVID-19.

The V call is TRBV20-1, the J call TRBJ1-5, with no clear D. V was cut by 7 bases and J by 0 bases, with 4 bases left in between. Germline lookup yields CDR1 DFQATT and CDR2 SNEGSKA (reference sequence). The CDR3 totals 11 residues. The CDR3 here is CSGLSNQPQHF. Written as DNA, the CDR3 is TGCAGTGGACTTAGCAATCAGCCCCAGCATTTT.

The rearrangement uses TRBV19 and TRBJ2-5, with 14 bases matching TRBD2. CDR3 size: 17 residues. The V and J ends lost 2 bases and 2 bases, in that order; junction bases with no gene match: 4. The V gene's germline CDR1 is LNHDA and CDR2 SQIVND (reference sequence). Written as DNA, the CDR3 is TGTGCCAGTAGTATACCGGGACTAGCGGGAGAACAAGAGACCCAGTACTTC. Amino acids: CASSIPGLAGEQETQYF.

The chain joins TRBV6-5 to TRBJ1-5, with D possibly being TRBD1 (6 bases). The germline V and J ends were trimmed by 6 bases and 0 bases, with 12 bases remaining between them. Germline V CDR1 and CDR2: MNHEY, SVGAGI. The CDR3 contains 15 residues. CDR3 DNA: TGTGCCAGCAGCTCGGGACAAACTAGCAATCAGCCCCAGCATTTT. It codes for CASSSGQTSNQPQHF.

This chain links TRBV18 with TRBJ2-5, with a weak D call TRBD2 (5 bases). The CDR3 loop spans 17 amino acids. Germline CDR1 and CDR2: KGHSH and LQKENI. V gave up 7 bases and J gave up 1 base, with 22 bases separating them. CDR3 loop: CASLETRSGTGQETQYF. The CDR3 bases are TGTGCCAGCTTAGAAACGAGAAGCGGAACCGGCCAAGAGACCCAGTACTTC. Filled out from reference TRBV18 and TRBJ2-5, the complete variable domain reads NAGVMQNPRHLVRRRGQEARLRCSPMKGHSHVYWYRQLPEEGLKFMVYLQKENIIDESGMPKERFSAEFPKEGPSILRIQQVVRGDSAAYFCASLETRSGTGQETQYFGPGTRLLVL.

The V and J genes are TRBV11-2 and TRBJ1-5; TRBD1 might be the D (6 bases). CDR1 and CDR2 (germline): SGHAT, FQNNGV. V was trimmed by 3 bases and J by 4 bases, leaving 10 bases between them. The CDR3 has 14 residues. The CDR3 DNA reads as TGTGCCAGCAGCTTGACAGGATCGAATCAGCCCCAGCATTTT. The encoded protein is CASSLTGSNQPQHF.

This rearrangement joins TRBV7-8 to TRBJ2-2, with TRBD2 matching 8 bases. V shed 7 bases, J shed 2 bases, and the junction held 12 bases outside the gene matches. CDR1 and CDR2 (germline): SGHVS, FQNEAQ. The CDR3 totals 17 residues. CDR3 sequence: CASKRDAGGPNTGELFF. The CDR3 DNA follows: TGTGCCAGCAAAAGGGATGCGGGAGGCCCAAACACCGGGGAGCTGTTTTTT.

CDR3 protein: CASSGGQGYYGYTF. The CDR3 DNA reads TGTGCCAGCAGTGGGGGACAGGGTTACTATGGCTACACCTTC. V usage is TRBV2 and J usage is TRBJ1-2; the match to TRBD1 covers 9 bases. The CDR3 runs to 14 residues. Per germline, CDR1 SNHLY and CDR2 FYNNEI. Trimming at V came to 4 bases and at J to 3 bases, leaving 3 bases not matched to a gene.

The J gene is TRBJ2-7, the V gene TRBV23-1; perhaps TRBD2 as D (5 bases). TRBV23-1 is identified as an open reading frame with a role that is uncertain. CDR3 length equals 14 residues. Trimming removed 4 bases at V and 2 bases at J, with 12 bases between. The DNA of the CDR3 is TGCGCCAGCAGTCCTAAGACGGGGACCTACGAGCAGTACTTC. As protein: CASSPKTGTYEQYF.

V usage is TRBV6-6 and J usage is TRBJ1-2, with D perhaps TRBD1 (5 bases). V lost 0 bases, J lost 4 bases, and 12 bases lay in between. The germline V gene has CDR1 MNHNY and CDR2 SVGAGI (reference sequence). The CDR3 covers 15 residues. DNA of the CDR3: TGTGCCAGCAGTTACTCGACACAGGCCAGCTATGGCTACACCTTC. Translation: CASSYSTQASYGYTF.

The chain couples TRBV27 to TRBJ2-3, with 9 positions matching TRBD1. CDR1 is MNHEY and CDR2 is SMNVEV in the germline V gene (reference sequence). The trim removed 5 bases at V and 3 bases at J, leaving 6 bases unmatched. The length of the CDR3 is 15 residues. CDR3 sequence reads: CASSVTGGVTDTQYF. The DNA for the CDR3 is TGTGCCAGCAGTGTGACAGGGGGGGTTACAGATACGCAGTATTTT.